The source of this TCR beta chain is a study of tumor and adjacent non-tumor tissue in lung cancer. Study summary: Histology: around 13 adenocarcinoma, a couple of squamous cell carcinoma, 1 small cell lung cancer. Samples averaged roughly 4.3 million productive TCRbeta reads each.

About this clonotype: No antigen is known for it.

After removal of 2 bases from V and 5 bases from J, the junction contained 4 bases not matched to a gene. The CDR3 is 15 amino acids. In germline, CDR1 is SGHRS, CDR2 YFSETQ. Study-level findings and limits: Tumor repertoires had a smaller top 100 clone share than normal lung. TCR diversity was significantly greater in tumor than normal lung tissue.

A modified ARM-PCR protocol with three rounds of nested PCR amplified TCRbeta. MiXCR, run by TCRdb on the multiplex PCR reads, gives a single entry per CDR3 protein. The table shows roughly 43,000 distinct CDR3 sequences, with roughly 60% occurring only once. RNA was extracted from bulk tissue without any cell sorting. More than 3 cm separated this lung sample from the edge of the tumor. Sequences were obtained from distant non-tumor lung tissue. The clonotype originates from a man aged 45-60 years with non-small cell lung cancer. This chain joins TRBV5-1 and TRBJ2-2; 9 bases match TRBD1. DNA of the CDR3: TGCGCCAGCAGCTTTGTAGGGACAGGGACCGGGGAGCTGTTTTTT. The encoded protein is CASSFVGTGTGELFF.